This TCR beta chain is drawn from a study of OX40 agonist ivuxolimab in advanced cancers. Study-wide context: Ivuxolimab was an agonistic, fully human IgG2 monoclonal antibody directed against OX40 (CD134), a costimulatory receptor. Intravenous ivuxolimab was administered to patients every 2 weeks at six dose levels: 0.01, 0.1, 0.3, 1.5, 3 and 10 mg/kg. Of the approximately 50 dose-escalation patients, hepatocellular carcinoma was present in roughly 19, melanoma in approximately 15, renal cell carcinoma in 9 and head and neck cancer in 9. A male proportion of 75% to 85% and a mean age of approximately 58 years, ranging from 23 to 79, were recorded for the dose-escalation cohort. Patients were allowed to have had prior anti-PD-1, anti-PD-L1 or anti-CTLA-4 therapy, and approximately 39% of the dose-escalation patients had been treated with checkpoint inhibitors. Three dose-escalation patients achieved partial responses, one with hepatocellular carcinoma and two with cutaneous melanoma. Peripheral TCRbeta sequencing was intended to test whether TCR sequence diversity was altered and clonal T-cell expansion was caused by ivuxolimab. The paper describes the monotherapy dose-escalation part (N of about 52 patients) of the phase I trial of ivuxolimab. Overall results and qualifications from the work: Antigen specificity was not determined for the clonally expanded peripheral T cells. Low levels of normalized T-cell clonal expansion were also seen in some nonresponding patients. In the 0.1-3.0 mg/kg groups, partial responders were among the patients with the lowest normalized peripheral clonal expansion, particularly in CD8+ T cells. At doses of 0.1 to 3.0 mg/kg, clonal expansion of both CD4+ and CD8+ T cells in blood was seen between baseline and week 6. On average, CD8+ T cells showed more expanded clones than CD4+ T cells after ivuxolimab.

V gives up 9 bases and J gives up 5 bases, and the segment between their germline ends measures 16 bases. From cysteine to phenylalanine, the CDR3 is 13 amino acids long. Only the CDR3 DNA stays, 39 bases, in frame from base 1. From the germline V gene, CDR1 is SGHTA and CDR2 is FQGNSA. The trial excluded patients who had a history of autoimmune disease or were on systemic immunosuppression. Peripheral blood for TCR sequencing was drawn from every dose cohort at baseline, at cycle 4 day 1 and at cycle 7 day 1. Samples were obtained from an open-label, multicenter, first-in-human phase I dose-escalation trial of ivuxolimab. The trial enrolled adults with locally advanced or metastatic head and neck squamous cell, hepatocellular, melanoma or renal cell carcinoma. Before TCR sequencing, CD4+ T cells and CD8+ T cells were sorted from peripheral blood as separate populations. For sequencing of the TCRbeta CDR3 region, genomic DNA was extracted from the sorted cells. The immunoSEQ Assay was used to sequence the TCRbeta CDR3 regions. TCRdb obtained this table from immuneACCESS and retained in-frame rearrangements with V and J assigned. These tables miss some clones; where compared with another copy, unresolved V genes account for less than half of the shortfall, and the remainder is unexplained. The sample table records around 47,000 clones; about 80% of these occur just once. Of the sample, 4.2% falls within the top ten clones.

Comments on this clone: Its antigen has not been determined. No per-base quality is available; no much larger clone lies one base away.

The sample here was CD4+ or CD8+ T cells sorted from blood, taken in a trial of the OX40 agonist ivuxolimab. The origin of this receptor is an adult with an advanced solid tumor such as melanoma, head and neck, liver or kidney cancer. The chain was built from TRBV7-2 and TRBJ2-5; TRBD2 is a possible D gene, resting on 6 matching bases. The CDR3 has the sequence CASTGMGRETQYF. The DNA is TGTGCCAGTACCGGTATGGGGAGGGAGACCCAGTACTTC.